This T cell receptor (beta chain) came from a study of T cells expressing NK-cell markers. Each CDR3 protein gets one entry in TCRdb, which reprocessed the 5' RACE reads and gives no DNA. The sample yields about 460,000 distinct CDR3 sequences, of which the top ten take up more than 1.4%. The CDR3 totals 16 residues. Germline lookup yields CDR1 KGHDR and CDR2 SFDVKD. The sequence derives from a woman in her fifties or sixties in good health. The chain combines TRBV24-1 with TRBJ2-3; TCRdb designates TRBD2, a call that cannot be tested without DNA. The material sequenced was blood T cells: a sorted CD56 or NKG2C T cell subset, CD4+ or CD8+ T cells, or bulk PBMC T cells (not recorded which). The CDR3 here is CATSDKGLVGTDTQYF.